This TCR beta chain was found in a study of T-cell memory formation after mild COVID-19. Findings of the study overall: The SARS-CoV-2 specificity of second-wave clones reaching peak at day 37 remained unverified. Mainly in CM and EM were contracting CD4+ clones; CD8+ were in EMRA.

Germline V gene lookup returns CDR1 MNHNS and CDR2 SASEGT. The germline V and J ends were trimmed by 0 bases and 8 bases, with 8 bases remaining between them. This CDR3 contains 13 residues. This clonotype has just a few counts. The antigen remains unidentified. TCR alpha and TCR beta cDNA libraries with sample barcodes and UMIs came from 5'RACE using constant-segment primers. TCRdb re-called the 5' RACE reads with MiXCR, one entry per CDR3 protein. The sample carries hundreds of thousands of distinct CDR3 sequences, about 17% recorded once. The sequencing sample was made of PBMCs or a T cell subset sorted from them (not recorded which). The chain has TRBV6-1 and TRBJ2-1; D is possibly TRBD1 (6 bases). This TCR derives from a man younger than 35 who had mild COVID-19 (a few samples of this study predate the infection). Cell type and time point are not known. The CDR3 loop is CASSEARGYEQFF. CDR3 in DNA: TGTGCCAGCAGTGAAGCCAGGGGCTATGAGCAGTTCTTC.